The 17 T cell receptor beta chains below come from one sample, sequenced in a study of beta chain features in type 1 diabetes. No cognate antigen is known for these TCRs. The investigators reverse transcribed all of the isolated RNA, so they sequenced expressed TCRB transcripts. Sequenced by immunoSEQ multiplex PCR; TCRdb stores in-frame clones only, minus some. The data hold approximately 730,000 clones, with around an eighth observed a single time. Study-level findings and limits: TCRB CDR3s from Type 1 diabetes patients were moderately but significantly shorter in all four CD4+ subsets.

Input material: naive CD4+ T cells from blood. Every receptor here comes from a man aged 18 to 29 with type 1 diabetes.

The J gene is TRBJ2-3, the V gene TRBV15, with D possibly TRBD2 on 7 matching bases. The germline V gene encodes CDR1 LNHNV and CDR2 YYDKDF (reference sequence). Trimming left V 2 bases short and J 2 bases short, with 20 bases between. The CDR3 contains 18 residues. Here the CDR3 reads CATSRSRAGQGYTDTQYF. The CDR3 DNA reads TGTGCCACCAGCAGATCTAGAGCGGGGCAGGGGTACACAGATACGCAGTATTTT.

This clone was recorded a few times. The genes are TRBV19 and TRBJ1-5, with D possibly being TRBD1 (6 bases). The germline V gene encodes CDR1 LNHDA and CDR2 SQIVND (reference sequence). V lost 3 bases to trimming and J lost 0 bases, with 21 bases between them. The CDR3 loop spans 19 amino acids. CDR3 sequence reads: CASSMRLRQEPYSNQPQHF. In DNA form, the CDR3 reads TGTGCCAGTAGTATGAGATTAAGACAGGAACCGTATAGCAATCAGCCCCAGCATTTT.

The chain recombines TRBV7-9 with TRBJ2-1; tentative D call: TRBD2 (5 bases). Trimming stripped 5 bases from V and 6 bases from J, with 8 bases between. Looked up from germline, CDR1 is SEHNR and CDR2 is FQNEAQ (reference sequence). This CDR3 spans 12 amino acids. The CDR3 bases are TGTGCCAGCAGCCGAGAGGGCAATGAGCAGTTCTTC. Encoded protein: CASSREGNEQFF.

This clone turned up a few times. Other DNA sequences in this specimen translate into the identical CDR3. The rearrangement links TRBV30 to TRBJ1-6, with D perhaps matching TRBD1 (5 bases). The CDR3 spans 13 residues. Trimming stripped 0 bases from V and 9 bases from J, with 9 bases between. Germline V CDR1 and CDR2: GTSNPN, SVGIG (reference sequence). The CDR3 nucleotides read TGTGCCTGGAGTGTCCAGGGAGGTTCACCCCTCCACTTT. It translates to CAWSVQGGSPLHF.

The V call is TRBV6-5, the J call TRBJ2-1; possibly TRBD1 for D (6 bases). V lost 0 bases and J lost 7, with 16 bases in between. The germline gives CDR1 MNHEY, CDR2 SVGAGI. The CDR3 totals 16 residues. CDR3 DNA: TGTGCCAGCAGTTACTCTCCGAAAGGGGGATCAAATGAGCAGTTCTTC. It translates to CASSYSPKGGSNEQFF.

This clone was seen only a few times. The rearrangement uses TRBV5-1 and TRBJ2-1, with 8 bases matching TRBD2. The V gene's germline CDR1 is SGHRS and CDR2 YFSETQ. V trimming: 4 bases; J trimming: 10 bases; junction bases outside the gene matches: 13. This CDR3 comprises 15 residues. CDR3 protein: CASSPLERGTPEQFF. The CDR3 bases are TGCGCCAGCAGCCCTTTGGAGCGGGGGACGCCCGAGCAGTTCTTC.

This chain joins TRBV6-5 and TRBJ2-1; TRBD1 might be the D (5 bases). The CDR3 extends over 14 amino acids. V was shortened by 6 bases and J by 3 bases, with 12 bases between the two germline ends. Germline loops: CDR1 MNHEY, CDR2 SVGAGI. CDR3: CASSPETGYNEQFF. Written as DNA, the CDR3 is TGTGCCAGCAGCCCCGAAACAGGCTACAATGAGCAGTTCTTC.

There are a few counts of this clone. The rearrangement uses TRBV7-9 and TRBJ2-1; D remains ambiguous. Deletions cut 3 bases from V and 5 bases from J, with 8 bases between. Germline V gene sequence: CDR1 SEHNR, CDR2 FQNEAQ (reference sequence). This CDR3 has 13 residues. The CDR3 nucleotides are TGTGCCAGCAGCTTTTGGGGTAACAATGAGCAGTTCTTC. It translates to CASSFWGNNEQFF.

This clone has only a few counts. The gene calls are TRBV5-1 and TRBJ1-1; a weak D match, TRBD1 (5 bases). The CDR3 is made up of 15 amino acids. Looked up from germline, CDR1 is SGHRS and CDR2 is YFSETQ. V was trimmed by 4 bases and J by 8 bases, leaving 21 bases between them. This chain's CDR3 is CASSDLKQEAVEAFF. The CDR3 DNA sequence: TGCGCCAGCAGCGATCTAAAACAGGAAGCGGTCGAAGCTTTCTTT.

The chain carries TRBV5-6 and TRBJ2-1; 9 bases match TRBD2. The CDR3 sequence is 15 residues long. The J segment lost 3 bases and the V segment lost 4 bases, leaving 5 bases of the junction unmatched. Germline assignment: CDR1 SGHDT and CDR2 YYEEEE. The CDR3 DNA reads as TGTGCCAGCAGCCCTCTAGCGGGGAGCTACAATGAGCAGTTCTTC. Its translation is CASSPLAGSYNEQFF. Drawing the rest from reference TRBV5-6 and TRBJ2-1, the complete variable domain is DAGVTQSPTHLIKTRGQQVTLRCSPKSGHDTVSWYQQALGQGPQFIFQYYEEEERQRGNFPDRFSGHQFPNYSSELNVNALLLGDSALYLCASSPLAGSYNEQFFGPGTRLTVL.

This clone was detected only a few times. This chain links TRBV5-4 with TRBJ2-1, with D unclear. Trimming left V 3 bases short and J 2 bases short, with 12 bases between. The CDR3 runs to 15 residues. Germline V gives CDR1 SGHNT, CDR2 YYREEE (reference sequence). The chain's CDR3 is CASSSGRSPYNEQFF. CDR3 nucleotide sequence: TGTGCCAGCAGCTCCGGACGATCCCCCTACAATGAGCAGTTCTTC. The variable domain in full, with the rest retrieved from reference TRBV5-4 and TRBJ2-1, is ETGVTQSPTHLIKTRGQQVTLRCSSQSGHNTVSWYQQALGQGPQFIFQYYREEENGRGNFPPRFSGLQFPNYSSELNVNALELDDSALYLCASSSGRSPYNEQFFGPGTRLTVL.

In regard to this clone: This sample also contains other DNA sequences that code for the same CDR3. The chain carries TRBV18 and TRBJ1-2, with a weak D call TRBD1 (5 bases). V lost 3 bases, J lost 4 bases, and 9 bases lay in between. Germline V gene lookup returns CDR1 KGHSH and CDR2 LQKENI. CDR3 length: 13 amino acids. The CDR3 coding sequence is TGTGCCAGCTCACCCCCTGGGGGCTATGGCTACACCTTC. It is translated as CASSPPGGYGYTF.

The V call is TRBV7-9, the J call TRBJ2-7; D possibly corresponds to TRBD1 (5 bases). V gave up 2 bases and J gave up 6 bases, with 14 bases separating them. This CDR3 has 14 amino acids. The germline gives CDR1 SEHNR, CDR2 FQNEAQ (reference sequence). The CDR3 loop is CASSLPTDPGEQYF. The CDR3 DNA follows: TGTGCCAGCAGCTTACCGACAGATCCGGGCGAGCAGTACTTC.

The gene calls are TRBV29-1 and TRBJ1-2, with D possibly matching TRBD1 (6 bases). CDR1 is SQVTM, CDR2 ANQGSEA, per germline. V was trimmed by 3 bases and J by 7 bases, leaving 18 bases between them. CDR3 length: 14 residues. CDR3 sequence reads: CSVDFTGSLSGYTF. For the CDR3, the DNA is TGCAGCGTTGACTTTACAGGGTCCCTATCTGGCTACACCTTC. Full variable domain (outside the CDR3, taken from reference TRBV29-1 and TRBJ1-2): SAVISQKPSRDICQRGTSLTIQCQVDSQVTMMFWYRQQPGQSLTLIATANQGSEATYESGFVIDKFPISRPNLTFSTLTVSNMSPEDSSIYLCSVDFTGSLSGYTFGSGTRLTVV.

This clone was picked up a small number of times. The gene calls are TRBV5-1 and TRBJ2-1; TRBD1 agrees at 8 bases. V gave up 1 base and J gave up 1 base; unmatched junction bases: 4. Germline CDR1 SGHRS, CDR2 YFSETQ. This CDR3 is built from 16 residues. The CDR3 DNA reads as TGCGCCAGCAGCTTGACAGGGGGTCCATCCTACAATGAGCAGTTCTTC. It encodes CASSLTGGPSYNEQFF.

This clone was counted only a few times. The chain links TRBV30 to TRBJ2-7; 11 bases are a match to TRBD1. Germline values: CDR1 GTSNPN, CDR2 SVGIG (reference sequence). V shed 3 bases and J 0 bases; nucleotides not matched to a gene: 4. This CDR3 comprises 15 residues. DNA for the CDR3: TGTGCCTGGAGGGCCGGGACAGGGGGCTCCTACGAGCAGTACTTC. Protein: CAWRAGTGGSYEQYF.

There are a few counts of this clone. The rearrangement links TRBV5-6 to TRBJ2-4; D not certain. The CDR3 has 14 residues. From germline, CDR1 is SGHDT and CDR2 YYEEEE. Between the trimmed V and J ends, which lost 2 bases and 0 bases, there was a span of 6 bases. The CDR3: CASSLNGAKNIQYF. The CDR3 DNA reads TGTGCCAGCAGCTTAAATGGAGCCAAAAACATTCAGTACTTC.